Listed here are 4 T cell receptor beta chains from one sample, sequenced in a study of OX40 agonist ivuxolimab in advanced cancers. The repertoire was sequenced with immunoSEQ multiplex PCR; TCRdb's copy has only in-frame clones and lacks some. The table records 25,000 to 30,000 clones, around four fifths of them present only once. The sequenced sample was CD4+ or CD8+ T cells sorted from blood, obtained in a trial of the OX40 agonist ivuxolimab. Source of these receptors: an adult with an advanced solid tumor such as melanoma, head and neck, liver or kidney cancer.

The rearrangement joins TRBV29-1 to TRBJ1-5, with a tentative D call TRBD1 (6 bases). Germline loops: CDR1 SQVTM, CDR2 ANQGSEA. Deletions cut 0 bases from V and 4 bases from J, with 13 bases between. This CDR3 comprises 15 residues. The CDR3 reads CSVEEQGQPNQPQHF. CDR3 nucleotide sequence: TGCAGCGTTGAAGAGCAGGGGCAACCTAATCAGCCCCAGCATTTT.

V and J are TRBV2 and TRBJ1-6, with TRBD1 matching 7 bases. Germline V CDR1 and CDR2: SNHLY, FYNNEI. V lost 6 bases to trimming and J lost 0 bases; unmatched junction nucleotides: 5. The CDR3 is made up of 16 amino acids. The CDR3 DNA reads TGTGCCAGCAGCGGGACAGTGAGCTCCTATAATTCACCCCTCCACTTT. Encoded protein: CASSGTVSSYNSPLHF.

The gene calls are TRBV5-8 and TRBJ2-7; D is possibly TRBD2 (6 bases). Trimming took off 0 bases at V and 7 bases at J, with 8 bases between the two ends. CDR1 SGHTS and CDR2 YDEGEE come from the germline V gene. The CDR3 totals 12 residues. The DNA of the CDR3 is TGTGCCAGCAGCTTGGGGGGAGGTGAGCAGTACTTC. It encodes CASSLGGGEQYF.

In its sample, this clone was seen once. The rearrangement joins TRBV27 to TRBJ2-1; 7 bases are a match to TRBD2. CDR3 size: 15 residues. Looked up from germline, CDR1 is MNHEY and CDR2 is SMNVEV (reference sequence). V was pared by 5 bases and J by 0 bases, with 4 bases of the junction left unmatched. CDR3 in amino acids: CASSAGTTSYNEQFF. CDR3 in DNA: TGTGCCAGCAGTGCCGGGACTACCTCCTACAATGAGCAGTTCTTC.